The rows below give T cell receptor beta chains drawn from one sample of a study of T cell changes during pregnancy in multiple sclerosis. The repertoire was sequenced with immunoSEQ multiplex PCR; TCRdb's copy has only in-frame clones and lacks some. The repertoire holds about 83,000 clones, with over 90% as singletons. The starting material was peripheral blood, obtained in the second trimester of pregnancy. These receptors originate from a female donor with multiple sclerosis, enrolled in a pregnancy study. Both conserved end residues are part of each CDR3. A D gene is named only where the DNA matches it firmly. Expanded clones get a size class; other rows say once, few or many, or leave the size out.

J: TRBJ2-5; V: TRBV5-8; length: 15; size: once; D: -; DNA: TGTGCCAGCAGCCCGGGAGCGTTGTCGGGGGAGACCCAGTACTTC; CDR3: CASSPGALSGETQYF
J: TRBJ2-1; V: TRBV7-9; length: 15; size: -; D: TRBD2; DNA: TGTGCCAGCAGGGTTAGCGGGGGGTCCTACAATGAGCAGTTCTTC; CDR3: CASRVSGGSYNEQFF
J: TRBJ2-1; V: TRBV5-6; length: 18; size: -; D: TRBD2; DNA: TGTGCCAGCAGCTCGCCCGGACTAGCGGAGAAAATCTACAATGAGCAGTTCTTC; CDR3: CASSSPGLAEKIYNEQFF
J: TRBJ1-5; V: TRBV6-1; length: 18; size: -; D: TRBD1; DNA: TGTGCCAGCAGTGATAAGGGGACAGTGGGGACGAGCAATCAGCCCCAGCATTTT; CDR3: CASSDKGTVGTSNQPQHF
J: TRBJ1-5; V: TRBV11-2; length: 13; size: -; D: TRBD1; DNA: TGTGCCAGCAGCTTTGACAGGGCTCAGCCCCAGCATTTT; CDR3: CASSFDRAQPQHF
J: TRBJ1-4; V: TRBV29-1; length: 11; size: -; D: -; DNA: TGCAGCGGCCGGACAAGGGAAAAACTGTTTTTT; CDR3: CSGRTREKLFF
J: TRBJ2-1; V: TRBV9; length: 16; size: -; D: TRBD2; DNA: TGTGCCAGCAGCGTAGAGGGTAGCGGGCTGCCGAATGAGCAGTTCTTC; CDR3: CASSVEGSGLPNEQFF
J: TRBJ1-5; V: TRBV6-5; length: 13; size: -; D: -; DNA: TGTGCCAGCAGTTACGACAGTAATCAGCCCCAGCATTTT; CDR3: CASSYDSNQPQHF
J: TRBJ2-4; V: TRBV2; length: 18; size: -; D: TRBD2; DNA: TGTGCCAGCAGTGCGACTAGCGGGGGACTTCGGGCCAAAAACATTCAGTACTTC; CDR3: CASSATSGGLRAKNIQYF
J: TRBJ1-2; V: TRBV6-5; length: 15; size: -; D: -; DNA: TGTGCCAGCAGTAAACTCCGTCTCGGGGGGCATGGCTACACCTTC; CDR3: CASSKLRLGGHGYTF
J: TRBJ2-7; V: TRBV30; length: 12; size: -; D: TRBD1; DNA: TGTGCCTCGGACAGGGGGCCCGACGAGCAGTACTTC; CDR3: CASDRGPDEQYF
J: TRBJ2-7; V: TRBV6-1; length: 15; size: -; D: TRBD2; DNA: TGTGCCAGCAGTGAGGAAGCGGGAGGGGCCCACGAGCAGTACTTC; CDR3: CASSEEAGGAHEQYF
J: TRBJ2-2; V: TRBV4-3; length: 15; size: -; D: -; DNA: TGCGCCAGCAGCCAAGATCGGTTGAACACCGGGGAGCTGTTTTTT; CDR3: CASSQDRLNTGELFF
J: TRBJ2-7; V: TRBV4-3; length: 15; size: -; D: -; DNA: TGCGCCAGCAGCCAAGACCACGCGGCGGCCTACGAGCAGTACTTT; CDR3: CASSQDHAAAYEQYF
J: TRBJ2-7; V: TRBV19; length: 12; size: -; D: -; DNA: TGTGCCACTTCGGCCCCGGGCTACGAGCAGTACTTC; CDR3: CATSAPGYEQYF
J: TRBJ2-7; V: TRBV27; length: 16; size: -; D: -; DNA: TGTGCCAGCAGTTTTGTGCCGCCACAGGGTAGCTACGAGCAGTACTTC; CDR3: CASSFVPPQGSYEQYF
J: TRBJ1-2; V: TRBV9; length: 13; size: -; D: TRBD1; DNA: TGTGCCAGCCAACGAGGGGGCAGCGCTGGCTACACCTTC; CDR3: CASQRGGSAGYTF
J: TRBJ2-1; V: TRBV7-6; length: 18; size: once; D: TRBD2; DNA: TGTGCCAGCAGCTTAGATCCCAAGAGCGGGAGGGCCTACAATGAGCAGTTCTTC; CDR3: CASSLDPKSGRAYNEQFF
J: TRBJ2-5; V: TRBV2; length: 14; size: -; D: TRBD2; DNA: TGTGCCAGCAGCTGGGCTAGCGGGGAAGAGACCCAGTACTTC; CDR3: CASSWASGEETQYF
J: TRBJ2-3; V: TRBV5-4; length: 15; size: once; D: -; DNA: TGTGCCAGCAGCTTTCAACAGGGGAGGCCAGATACGCAGTATTTT; CDR3: CASSFQQGRPDTQYF
J: TRBJ2-2; V: TRBV27; length: 16; size: -; D: -; DNA: TGTGCCAGCAGTGTAAGACAACTTCACGGAACCGGGGAGCTGTTTTTT; CDR3: CASSVRQLHGTGELFF
J: TRBJ2-5; V: TRBV28; length: 15; size: -; D: -; DNA: TGTGCCAGCAGTCCCCTCAGAGGGGGGGGAGAGACCCAGTACTTC; CDR3: CASSPLRGGGETQYF